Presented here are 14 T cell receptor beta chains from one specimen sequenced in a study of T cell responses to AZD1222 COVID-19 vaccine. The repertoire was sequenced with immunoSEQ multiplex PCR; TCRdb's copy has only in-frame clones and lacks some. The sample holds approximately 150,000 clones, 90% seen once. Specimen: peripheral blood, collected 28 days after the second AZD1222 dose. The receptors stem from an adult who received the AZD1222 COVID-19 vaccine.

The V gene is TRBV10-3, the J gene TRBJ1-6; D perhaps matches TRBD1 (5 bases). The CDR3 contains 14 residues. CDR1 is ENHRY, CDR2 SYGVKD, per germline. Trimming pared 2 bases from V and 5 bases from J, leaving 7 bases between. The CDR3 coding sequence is TGTGCCATCAGTGAGGACAGCAATAATTCACCCCTCCACTTT. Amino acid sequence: CAISEDSNNSPLHF.

The DNA of the CDR3 is TGCGCCAGCAGCCAAGTTCGGCCAGGCTCCTACAATGAGCAGTTCTTC. Translation: CASSQVRPGSYNEQFF. The chain employs TRBV4-1 and TRBJ2-1, with D unresolved. The V end was cut by 1 base, the J end by 0 bases, with 10 bases between. The CDR3 is 16 residues long. Germline V gene lookup returns CDR1 MGHRA and CDR2 YSYEKL.

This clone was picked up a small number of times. In DNA, the CDR3 is TGTGCCAGCAGCCCCGGATCCGGCTATGGCTACACCTTC. Translated: CASSPGSGYGYTF. The V and J genes are TRBV5-6 and TRBJ1-2, with unresolved D. Germline V gene lookup returns CDR1 SGHDT and CDR2 YYEEEE. The CDR3 runs to 13 residues. Trimming took 4 bases from V and 4 from J, leaving 11 bases between them. The full variable domain, rest sourced from reference TRBV5-6 and TRBJ1-2, is DAGVTQSPTHLIKTRGQQVTLRCSPKSGHDTVSWYQQALGQGPQFIFQYYEEEERQRGNFPDRFSGHQFPNYSSELNVNALLLGDSALYLCASSPGSGYGYTFGSGTRLTVV.

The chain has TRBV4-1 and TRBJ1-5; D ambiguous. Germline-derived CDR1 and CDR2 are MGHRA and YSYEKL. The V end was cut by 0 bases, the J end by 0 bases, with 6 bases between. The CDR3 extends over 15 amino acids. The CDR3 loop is CASSQDRTSNQPQHF. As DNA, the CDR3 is TGCGCCAGCAGCCAAGATCGAACTAGCAATCAGCCCCAGCATTTT.

The CDR3 coding sequence is TGTGCCAGCAGTTTATCCATCGGGACAGCCAAAAACATTCAGTACTTC. Its protein is CASSLSIGTAKNIQYF. This sequence joins TRBV27 and TRBJ2-4, with D possibly called TRBD1 or TRBD2 (5 bases each). This CDR3 contains 16 residues. Per germline, CDR1 MNHEY and CDR2 SMNVEV (reference sequence). V was trimmed by 0 bases and J by 0 bases, leaving 9 bases between them.

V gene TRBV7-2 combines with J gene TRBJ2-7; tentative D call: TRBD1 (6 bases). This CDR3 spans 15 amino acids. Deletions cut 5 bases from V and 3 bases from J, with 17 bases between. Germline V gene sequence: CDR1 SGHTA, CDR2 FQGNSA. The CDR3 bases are TGTGCCAGCAGCCCCAGCACAGGGATCGGCTACGAGCAGTACTTC. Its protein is CASSPSTGIGYEQYF. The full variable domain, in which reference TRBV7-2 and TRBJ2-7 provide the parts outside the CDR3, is GAGVSQSPSNKVTEKGKDVELRCDPISGHTALYWYRQSLGQGLEFLIYFQGNSAPDKSGLPSDRFSAERTGGSVSTLTIQRTQQEDSAVYLCASSPSTGIGYEQYFGPGTRLTVT.

The CDR3 loop reads CASSGRTGGQAQFF. CDR3 coding DNA: TGTGCCAGCAGCGGGCGGACAGGGGGTCAAGCGCAGTTCTTC. The chain has TRBV11-2 and TRBJ2-1; 10 nucleotides align to TRBD1. Germline CDR1 reads SGHAT; CDR2 reads FQNNGV. This CDR3 is built from 14 residues. The junction had 10 bases not matched to a gene; V was cut back by 5 bases and J by 12 bases.

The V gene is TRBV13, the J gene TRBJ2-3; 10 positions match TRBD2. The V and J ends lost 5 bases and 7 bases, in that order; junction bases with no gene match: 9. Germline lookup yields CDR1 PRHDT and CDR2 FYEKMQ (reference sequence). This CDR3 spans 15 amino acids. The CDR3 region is CASSLEREGPHTQYF. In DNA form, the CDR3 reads TGTGCCAGCAGCCTAGAGCGGGAGGGCCCCCATACGCAGTATTTT.

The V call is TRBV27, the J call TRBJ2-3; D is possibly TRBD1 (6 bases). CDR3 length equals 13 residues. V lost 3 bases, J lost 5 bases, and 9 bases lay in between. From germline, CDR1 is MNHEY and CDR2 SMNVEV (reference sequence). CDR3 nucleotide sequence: TGTGCCAGCAGTTTCAGGGGACAAGATACGCAGTATTTT. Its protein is CASSFRGQDTQYF.

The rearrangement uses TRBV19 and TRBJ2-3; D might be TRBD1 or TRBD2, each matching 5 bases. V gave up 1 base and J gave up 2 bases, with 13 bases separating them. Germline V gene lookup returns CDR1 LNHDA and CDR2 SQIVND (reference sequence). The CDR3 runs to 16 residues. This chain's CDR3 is CASSIGGRGDTDTQYF. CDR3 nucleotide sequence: TGTGCCAGTAGTATAGGGGGACGTGGTGACACAGATACGCAGTATTTT.

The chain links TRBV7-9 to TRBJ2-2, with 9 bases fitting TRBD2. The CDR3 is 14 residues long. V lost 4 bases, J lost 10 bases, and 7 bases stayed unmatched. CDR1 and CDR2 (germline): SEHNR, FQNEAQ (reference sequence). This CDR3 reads CASSSPGLALELFF. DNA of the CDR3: TGTGCCAGCAGCTCACCGGGACTAGCCCTGGAGCTGTTTTTT.

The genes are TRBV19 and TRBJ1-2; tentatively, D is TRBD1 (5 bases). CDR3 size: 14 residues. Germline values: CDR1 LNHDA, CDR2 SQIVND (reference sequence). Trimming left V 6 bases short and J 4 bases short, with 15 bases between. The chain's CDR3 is CASRAQGGSYGYTF. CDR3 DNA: TGTGCCAGTAGGGCGCAGGGCGGGAGCTATGGCTACACCTTC.

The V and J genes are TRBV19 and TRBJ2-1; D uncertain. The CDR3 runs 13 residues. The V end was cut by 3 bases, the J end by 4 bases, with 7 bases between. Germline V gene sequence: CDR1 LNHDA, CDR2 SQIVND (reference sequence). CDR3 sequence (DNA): TGTGCCAGTAGTATTCCAGAGTACAATGAGCAGTTCTTC. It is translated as CASSIPEYNEQFF.

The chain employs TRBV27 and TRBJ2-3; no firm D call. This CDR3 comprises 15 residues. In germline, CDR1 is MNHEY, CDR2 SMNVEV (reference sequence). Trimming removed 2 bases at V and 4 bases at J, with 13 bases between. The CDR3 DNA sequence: TGTGCCAGCAGTTTAAATCCCGGATGGTCAGATACGCAGTATTTT. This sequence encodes CASSLNPGWSDTQYF.